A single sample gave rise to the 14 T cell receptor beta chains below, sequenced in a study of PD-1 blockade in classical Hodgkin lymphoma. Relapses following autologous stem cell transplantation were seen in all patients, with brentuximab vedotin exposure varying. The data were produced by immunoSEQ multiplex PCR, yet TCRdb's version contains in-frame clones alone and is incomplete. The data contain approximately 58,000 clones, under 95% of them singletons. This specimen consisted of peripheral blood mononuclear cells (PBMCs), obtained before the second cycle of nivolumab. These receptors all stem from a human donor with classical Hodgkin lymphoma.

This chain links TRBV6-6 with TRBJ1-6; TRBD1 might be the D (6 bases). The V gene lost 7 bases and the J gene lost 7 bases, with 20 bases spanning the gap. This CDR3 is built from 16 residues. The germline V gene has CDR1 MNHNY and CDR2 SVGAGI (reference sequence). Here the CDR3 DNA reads TGTGCCAGCAACAATTGGGGGGGGCCCGGGAATTCACCCCTCCACTTT. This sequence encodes CASNNWGGPGNSPLHF.

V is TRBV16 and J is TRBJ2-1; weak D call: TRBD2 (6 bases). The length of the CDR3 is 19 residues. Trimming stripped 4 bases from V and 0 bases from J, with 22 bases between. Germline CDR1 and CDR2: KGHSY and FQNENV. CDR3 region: CASSPGIRSGVDSYNEQFF. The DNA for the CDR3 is TGTGCCAGCAGCCCTGGAATAAGATCGGGGGTCGACTCCTACAATGAGCAGTTCTTC. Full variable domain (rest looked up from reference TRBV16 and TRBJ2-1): GEEVAQTPKHLVRGEGQKAKLYCAPIKGHSYVFWYQQVLKNEFKFLISFQNENVFDETGMPKERFSAKCLPNSPCSLEIQATKLEDSAVYFCASSPGIRSGVDSYNEQFFGPGTRLTVL.

The CDR3 DNA follows: TGTGCCAGCAGCTTAAAAGGATCTTACAATGAGCAGTTCTTC. Its protein is CASSLKGSYNEQFF. The gene calls are TRBV13 and TRBJ2-1; D is undetermined. The CDR3 totals 14 residues. The germline gives CDR1 PRHDT, CDR2 FYEKMQ (reference sequence). Trimming removed 2 bases at V and 4 bases at J, with 9 bases between. Full variable domain (remainder filled in from reference TRBV13 and TRBJ2-1): AAGVIQSPRHLIKEKRETATLKCYPIPRHDTVYWYQQGPGQDPQFLISFYEKMQSDKGSIPDRFSAQQFSDYHSELNMSSLELGDSALYFCASSLKGSYNEQFFGPGTRLTVL.

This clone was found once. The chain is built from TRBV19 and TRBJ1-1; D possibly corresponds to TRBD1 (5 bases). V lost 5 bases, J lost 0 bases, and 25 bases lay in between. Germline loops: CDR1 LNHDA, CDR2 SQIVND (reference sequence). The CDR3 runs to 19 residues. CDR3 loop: CASSPHRQLKINMNTEAFF. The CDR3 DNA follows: TGTGCCAGTAGTCCTCACCGACAGCTTAAAATTAATATGAACACTGAAGCTTTCTTT.

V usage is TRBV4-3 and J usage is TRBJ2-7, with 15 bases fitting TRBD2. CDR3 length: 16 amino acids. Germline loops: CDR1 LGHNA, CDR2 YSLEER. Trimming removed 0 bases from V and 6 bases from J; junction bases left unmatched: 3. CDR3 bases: TGCGCCAGCAGCCAAGATTTGGGACTAGCGGGAGGCGAGCAGTACTTC. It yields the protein CASSQDLGLAGGEQYF.

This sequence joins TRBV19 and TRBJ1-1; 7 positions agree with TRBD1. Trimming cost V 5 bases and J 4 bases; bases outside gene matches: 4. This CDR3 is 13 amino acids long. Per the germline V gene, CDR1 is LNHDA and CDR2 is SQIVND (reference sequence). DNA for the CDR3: TGTGCCAGTAGTTCCAGGGGGGGCACTGAAGCTTTCTTT. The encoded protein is CASSSRGGTEAFF.

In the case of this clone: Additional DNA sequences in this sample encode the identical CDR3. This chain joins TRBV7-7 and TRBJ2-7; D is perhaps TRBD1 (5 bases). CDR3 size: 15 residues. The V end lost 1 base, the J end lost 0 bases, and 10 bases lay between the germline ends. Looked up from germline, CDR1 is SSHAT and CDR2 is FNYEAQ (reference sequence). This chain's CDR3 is CASSLGAGPSYEQYF. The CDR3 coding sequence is TGTGCCAGCAGCTTAGGTGCAGGGCCCTCCTACGAGCAGTACTTC.

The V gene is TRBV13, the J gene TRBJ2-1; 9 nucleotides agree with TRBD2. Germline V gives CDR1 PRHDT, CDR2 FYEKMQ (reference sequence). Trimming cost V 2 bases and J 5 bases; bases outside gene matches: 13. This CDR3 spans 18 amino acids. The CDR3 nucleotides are TGTGCCAGCAGCTTAATGTATCAGCGGGGGGCAGGAGACAATGAGCAGTTCTTC. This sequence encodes CASSLMYQRGAGDNEQFF.

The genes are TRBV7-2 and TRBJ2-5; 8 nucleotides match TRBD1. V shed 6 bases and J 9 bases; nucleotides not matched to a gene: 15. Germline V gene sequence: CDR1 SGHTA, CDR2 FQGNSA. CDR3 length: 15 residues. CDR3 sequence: CASSFGQGAPMSQYF. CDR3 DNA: TGTGCCAGCAGTTTTGGCCAGGGGGCCCCTATGTCCCAGTACTTC.

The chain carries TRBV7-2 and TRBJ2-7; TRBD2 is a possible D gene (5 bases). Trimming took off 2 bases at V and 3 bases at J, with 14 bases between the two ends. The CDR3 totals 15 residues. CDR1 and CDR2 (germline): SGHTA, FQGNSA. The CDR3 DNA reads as TGTGCCAGCAGCTTATTCCGGCTAGCAGGCTACGAGCAGTACTTC. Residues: CASSLFRLAGYEQYF.

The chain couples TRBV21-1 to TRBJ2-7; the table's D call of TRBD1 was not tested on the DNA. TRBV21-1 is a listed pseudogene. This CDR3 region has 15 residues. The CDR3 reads CASSPNDRSSYEQYF. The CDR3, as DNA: TGTGCCAGCAGTCCAAACGACAGGAGCTCCTACGAGCAGTACTTC.

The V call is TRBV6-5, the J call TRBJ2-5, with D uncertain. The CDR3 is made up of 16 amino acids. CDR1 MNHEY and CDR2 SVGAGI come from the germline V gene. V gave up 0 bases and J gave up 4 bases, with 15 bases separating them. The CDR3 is CASSYSLTVMGETQYF. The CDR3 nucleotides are TGTGCCAGCAGTTACTCACTTACTGTGATGGGAGAGACCCAGTACTTC.

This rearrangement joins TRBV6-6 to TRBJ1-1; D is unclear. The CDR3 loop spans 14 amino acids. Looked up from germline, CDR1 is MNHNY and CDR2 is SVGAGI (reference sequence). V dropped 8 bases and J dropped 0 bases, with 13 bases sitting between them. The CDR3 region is CASGPGAMNTEAFF. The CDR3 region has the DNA TGTGCCAGCGGCCCAGGCGCTATGAACACTGAAGCTTTCTTT.

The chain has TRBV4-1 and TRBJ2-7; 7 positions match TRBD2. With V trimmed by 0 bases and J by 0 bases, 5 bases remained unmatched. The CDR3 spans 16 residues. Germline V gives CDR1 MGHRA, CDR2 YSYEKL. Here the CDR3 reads CASSQDLGGGSYEQYF. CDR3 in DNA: TGCGCCAGCAGCCAAGATCTGGGGGGGGGCTCCTACGAGCAGTACTTC.